The present TCR beta chain was sequenced within a study of CD8+CD57+ T cells in acquired aplastic anemia. Whole-study findings and limits: Found in both controls and patients were fewer than 35 CD8+ CDR3 sequences. A significant difference in CD8+ Simpson's diversity between patients and controls was not found.

Individuals selected for sequencing had exhibited CD8+CD57+ cell expansion on flow cytometry. Blood sampling was performed on the patients, and none of them had received therapy by then. A word on this clonotype: Its specificity is unknown.

Genomic DNA served as template for TCR beta VDJ and CDR3 profiling. TCRdb processed the reads anew with MiXCR; each CDR3 protein has one entry. This table holds hundreds of thousands of distinct CDR3 sequences, around 32% found once. V was clipped by 5 bases and J by 4 bases, with 23 bases between them. Germline V gene sequence: CDR1 LNHNV, CDR2 YYDKDF (reference sequence). This CDR3 region has 18 residues. This TCR was sampled from a human donor with aplastic anemia. Sample: sorted CD4+, CD8+, or CD8+CD57+ T cells (not recorded which) from PBMCs. This chain joins TRBV15 and TRBJ1-4, with D tentatively TRBD1 (5 bases). CDR3 DNA sequence: TGTGCCACCAGCGGGGCGGGAACCAGCGAACCTTTTAATGAAAAACTGTTTTTT. Translated: CATSGAGTSEPFNEKLFF.